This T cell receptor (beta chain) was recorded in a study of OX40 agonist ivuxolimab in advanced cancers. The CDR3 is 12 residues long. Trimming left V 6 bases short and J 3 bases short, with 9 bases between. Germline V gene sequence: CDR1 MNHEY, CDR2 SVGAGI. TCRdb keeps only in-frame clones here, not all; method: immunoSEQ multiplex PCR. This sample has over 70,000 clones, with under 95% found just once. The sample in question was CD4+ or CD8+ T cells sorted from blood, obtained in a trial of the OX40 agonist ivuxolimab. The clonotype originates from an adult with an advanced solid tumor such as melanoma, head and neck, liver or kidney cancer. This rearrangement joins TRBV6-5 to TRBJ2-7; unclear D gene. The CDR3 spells CASSLVGYEQYF. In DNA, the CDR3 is TGTGCCAGCAGCCTAGTGGGCTACGAGCAGTACTTC.